This T cell receptor (beta chain) derives from a study of OX40 agonist ivuxolimab in advanced cancers. This clone was counted once. Antigen: not known. Measured with immunoSEQ multiplex PCR; TCRdb has only the in-frame clones, and not every one. In the table there are tens of thousands of clones, about 88% of which are singletons. Unmatched junction bases numbered 11, after V lost 4 bases and J lost 2 bases. CDR1 and CDR2 from the germline V gene are ENHRY and SYGVKD. The CDR3 runs 19 residues. Whole-study results and caveats: Partial responders at 0.1-3.0 mg/kg showed near-lowest clonal expansion.

The receptor comes from an adult with an advanced solid tumor such as melanoma, head and neck, liver or kidney cancer. Sequenced here: CD4+ or CD8+ T cells sorted from blood, sampled in a trial of the OX40 agonist ivuxolimab. The chain combines TRBV10-3 with TRBJ2-7, with 16 bases lining up with TRBD2. The CDR3 loop reads CAISGYGTSGRAGTYEQYF. CDR3 in DNA: TGTGCCATCAGTGGGTACGGGACTAGCGGGAGGGCAGGGACCTACGAGCAGTACTTC.